A single sample is the source of the 21 T cell receptor beta chains below, sequenced in a study of CD8 T cells in ankylosing spondylitis. Each CDR3 protein is one row after TCRdb ran MiXCR on the 5' RACE reads. In the table there are 750,000 to 850,000 distinct CDR3 sequences, roughly 12% of which are singletons. Study observations and caveats: A TCR beta motif made of several highly homologous variants seemed typical of ankylosing spondylitis blood.

Their antigen targets remain unknown. The sample consisted of blood, either unsorted or a sorted T cell fraction (not recorded which). The receptors come from a male donor with ankylosing spondylitis.

There are many counts of this clonotype. This sequence joins TRBV10-3 and TRBJ2-7, with D unclear. The CDR3 loop spans 15 amino acids. Germline V gene sequence: CDR1 ENHRY, CDR2 SYGVKD. V was pared by 2 bases and J by 1 base, with 12 bases between. CDR3 nucleotides: TGTGCCATCAGTGAGAAGGTGGACGCGTCCTACGAGCAGTACTTC. It codes for CAISEKVDASYEQYF.

This clonotype was counted many times. J is TRBJ1-2 and V is TRBV24-1; D remains unclear. CDR3 length: 14 residues. V was cut by 5 bases and J by 3 bases, with 12 bases left in between. From germline, CDR1 is KGHDR and CDR2 SFDVKD. CDR3 loop: CATSATRFDYGYTF. The CDR3 DNA sequence: TGTGCCACCAGTGCCACAAGATTCGACTATGGCTACACCTTC.

This clonotype was seen only a few times. The chain uses TRBV7-9 and TRBJ2-7; tentative D call: TRBD2 (5 bases). CDR1 and CDR2 from the germline V gene are SEHNR and FQNEAQ (reference sequence). The CDR3 contains 17 residues. V was cut by 1 base and J by 0 bases, with 16 bases left in between. This CDR3 reads CASSLGWESASSYEQYF. The CDR3, as DNA: TGTGCCAGCAGCTTAGGATGGGAGTCGGCGAGCTCCTACGAGCAGTACTTC.

V gene TRBV5-1 combines with J gene TRBJ2-7, with 7 bases matching TRBD2. The CDR3 covers 15 residues. Unmatched junction bases numbered 11, after V lost 4 bases and J lost 4 bases. Germline V CDR1 and CDR2: SGHRS, YFSETQ. Here the CDR3 DNA reads TGCGCCAGCAGCCGGTTGGGAGGGCAACGGTACGAGCAGTACTTC. Its translation: CASSRLGGQRYEQYF.

This clonotype was seen only a few times. As DNA, the CDR3 is TGTGCCAGCAGCCTCGGACCCAGGTATACGCAGTATTTT. Translating it yields CASSLGPRYTQYF. The chain joins TRBV6-1 to TRBJ2-3, with D unresolved. Germline V CDR1 and CDR2: MNHNS, SASEGT. With 6 bases removed from V and 7 bases from J, the gap between germline ends came to 14 bases. CDR3 length equals 13 residues.

This clonotype was recorded at least ten times. This sequence joins TRBV20-1 and TRBJ2-7, with 8 bases identical to TRBD2. From germline, CDR1 is DFQATT and CDR2 SNEGSKA (reference sequence). V shed 3 bases and J 3 bases; nucleotides not matched to a gene: 10. This CDR3 contains 15 residues. Here the CDR3 DNA reads TGCAGTGCTAGGACACTAAGAAGCGGGGGCTACGAGCAGTACTTC. Residues: CSARTLRSGGYEQYF.

This clonotype appeared a few times. This chain's CDR3 is CSPGTEVYGYTF. In DNA form, the CDR3 reads TGCAGTCCCGGGACAGAGGTCTATGGCTACACCTTC. This chain connects TRBV20-1 to TRBJ1-2; 7 bases agree with TRBD1. The CDR3 is made up of 12 amino acids. V dropped 8 bases and J dropped 4; count of bases not matched to a gene: 7. Germline CDR1 reads DFQATT; CDR2 reads SNEGSKA (reference sequence).

V gene TRBV28 combines with J gene TRBJ2-3; 9 positions match TRBD2. Losses at the gene ends were 2 bases for V and 0 bases for J; bases not matched to a gene: 9. This CDR3 comprises 18 residues. CDR1 is MDHEN and CDR2 is SYDVKM in the germline V gene. In DNA form, the CDR3 reads TGTGCCAGCAGTTTACCGCGGGAGGGGCGATCTAGCACAGATACGCAGTATTTT. Amino acids: CASSLPREGRSSTDTQYF.

The chain uses TRBV5-6 and TRBJ1-2; no clear D. Germline CDR1 reads SGHDT; CDR2 reads YYEEEE. This CDR3 spans 12 amino acids. The V end lost 5 bases, the J end lost 7 bases, and 12 bases lay between the germline ends. CDR3 bases: TGTGCCAGCAGTTTTCGACGGGGTGGCTACACCTTC. As protein: CASSFRRGGYTF. The full variable domain, rest sourced from reference TRBV5-6 and TRBJ1-2, is DAGVTQSPTHLIKTRGQQVTLRCSPKSGHDTVSWYQQALGQGPQFIFQYYEEEERQRGNFPDRFSGHQFPNYSSELNVNALLLGDSALYLCASSFRRGGYTFGSGTRLTVV.

This clonotype showed up just a few times. V and J are TRBV4-2 and TRBJ2-3, with D possibly being TRBD2 (5 bases). Germline assignment: CDR1 LGHNA and CDR2 YNFKEQ. V dropped 3 bases and J dropped 2 bases, with 15 bases sitting between them. The length of the CDR3 is 16 residues. The CDR3 DNA is TGTGCCAGCAGCCAGAAGACGGCGGGCCCCACAGATACGCAGTATTTT. Its protein is CASSQKTAGPTDTQYF.

V usage is TRBV20-1 and J usage is TRBJ2-5; D remains ambiguous. V was trimmed by 5 bases and J by 4 bases, leaving 14 bases between them. Germline loops: CDR1 DFQATT, CDR2 SNEGSKA (reference sequence). The CDR3 is made up of 13 amino acids. CDR3 sequence: CSAARVWGETQYF. As DNA, the CDR3 is TGCAGTGCTGCCCGGGTTTGGGGAGAGACCCAGTACTTC.

This clonotype was seen at least ten times. The genes are TRBV5-1 and TRBJ2-1; 8 bases map to TRBD2. CDR3 length: 15 residues. The V and J ends lost 2 bases and 6 bases, in that order; junction bases with no gene match: 7. Germline V lookup: CDR1 SGHRS, CDR2 YFSETQ. CDR3 residues: CASSFVGTSFNEQFF. DNA of the CDR3: TGCGCCAGCAGCTTTGTAGGGACTAGTTTCAATGAGCAGTTCTTC.

This chain links TRBV20-1 with TRBJ2-5; perhaps TRBD1 as D (6 bases). The CDR3 contains 14 residues. CDR1 and CDR2 from the germline V gene are DFQATT and SNEGSKA (reference sequence). Trimming stripped 3 bases from V and 5 bases from J, with 16 bases between. The CDR3 bases are TGCAGTGCTAGGAAAGACAGGAGGATGGAGACCCAGTACTTC. Encoded protein: CSARKDRRMETQYF.

This CDR3 reads CASSQGGRGAGSYEQYF. DNA of the CDR3: TGCGCCAGCAGCCAAGGCGGCCGGGGTGCCGGCTCCTACGAGCAGTACTTC. The chain combines TRBV4-3 with TRBJ2-7; TRBD2 might be the D (5 bases). The germline V and J ends were trimmed by 1 base and 0 bases, with 16 bases remaining between them. Germline CDR1 reads LGHNA; CDR2 reads YSLEER. The CDR3 length is 17 residues.

The sample holds many counts of this clonotype. The chain carries TRBV20-1 and TRBJ1-5; 7 positions match TRBD1. Germline trimming cut 3 bases from V and 4 bases from J; bases unmatched to any gene: 12. Germline CDR1 DFQATT, CDR2 SNEGSKA (reference sequence). The CDR3 sequence is 16 residues long. Here the CDR3 reads CSARGTGAAGNQPQHF. CDR3 in DNA: TGCAGTGCTAGGGGAACAGGGGCCGCGGGAAATCAGCCCCAGCATTTT.

Only a few counts were recorded for this clonotype. The chain is built from TRBV6-1 and TRBJ1-1; D is uncertain. V lost 6 bases, J lost 1 base, and 15 bases lay in between. The germline V gene encodes CDR1 MNHNS and CDR2 SASEGT. The CDR3 extends over 15 amino acids. CDR3 in DNA: TGTGCCAGCAGGTGGGCAGCCTACTCGAACACTGAAGCTTTCTTT. Protein sequence: CASRWAAYSNTEAFF.

Worth noting for this clonotype: At one boundary the junction diverges from the germline segment, which might be a read error. The rearrangement joins TRBV19 to TRBJ2-7, with 10 bases identical to TRBD1. From germline, CDR1 is LNHDA and CDR2 SQIVND (reference sequence). The CDR3 extends over 11 amino acids. The CDR3 protein is CAATTGQGFSF. The CDR3 DNA reads TGTGCCGCGACTACGGGACAGGGGTTTTCCTTC.

The chain has TRBV10-2 and TRBJ2-7; D not resolved. Germline V gene data show CDR1 as WSHSY and CDR2 as SAAADI. Trimming shortened V by 8 bases and J by 2 bases, and 16 bases separated the two germline ends. The CDR3 loop spans 14 amino acids. In DNA form, the CDR3 reads TGCGCCAGCGCCCGACGGGCAGGTCCCTACGAGCAGTACTTC. Its protein product is CASARRAGPYEQYF.

The rearrangement links TRBV20-1 to TRBJ1-3, with D possibly TRBD1 on 5 matching bases. The CDR3 loop spans 14 amino acids. Trimming stripped 3 bases from V and 0 bases from J, with 9 bases between. Germline V gene lookup returns CDR1 DFQATT and CDR2 SNEGSKA (reference sequence). The CDR3 sequence: CSARRGASGNTIYF. The CDR3 bases are TGCAGTGCTAGGAGAGGGGCCTCTGGAAACACCATATATTTT.

The chain recombines TRBV20-1 with TRBJ1-2, with D hard to call. The V end was cut by 6 bases, the J end by 0 bases, with 11 bases between. This CDR3 spans 13 amino acids. CDR1 and CDR2 from the germline V gene are DFQATT and SNEGSKA (reference sequence). CDR3 nucleotide sequence: TGCAGTGCCCGCGCTAGAACTAACTATGGCTACACCTTC. This sequence encodes CSARARTNYGYTF.

This clonotype was detected ten times or more. The J gene is TRBJ1-6, the V gene TRBV5-1, with 10 bases that match TRBD1. This CDR3 has 15 residues. The V gene end was trimmed by 5 bases and the J gene end by 6 bases; junction bases not matched to a gene: 5. Germline V gives CDR1 SGHRS, CDR2 YFSETQ. The CDR3 spells CASRPGQGVNSPLHF. CDR3 nucleotides: TGCGCCAGCAGACCCGGACAGGGGGTTAATTCACCCCTCCACTTT.